A selection of T cell receptor beta chains follows, all from one sample in a study of OX40 agonist ivuxolimab in advanced cancers. The assay was immunoSEQ multiplex PCR, and TCRdb's table has in-frame clones only and misses some. Among roughly 53,000 clones listed, nearly 80% were seen once. The input for sequencing was CD4+ or CD8+ T cells sorted from blood, taken in a trial of the OX40 agonist ivuxolimab. Receptors were obtained from an adult with an advanced solid tumor such as melanoma, head and neck, liver or kidney cancer. The CDR3 runs from the conserved cysteine through the conserved F or W. A D gene is named only where the DNA matches it firmly. Only some rows state a clone size, as once, few, many or a class for expanded clones.

TRBV14	TRBJ1-1	few	NA	TGTGCCAGCAGCCACGGGGTTCTGAGGGCTTTCTTT	CASSHGVLRAFF
TRBV18	TRBJ2-2	NA	NA	TGTGCCAGCTCACCCCGGACAGAGCCAAACACCGGGGAGCTGTTTTTT	CASSPRTEPNTGELFF
TRBV9	TRBJ2-7	few	TRBD1	TGTGCCAGCAGCGCCTGGACAGGGGTCGAGCAGTACTTC	CASSAWTGVEQYF
TRBV7-6	TRBJ1-2	NA	NA	TGTGCCAGCAGCCCGAGGGGTTCACGGAACTCTAACTATGGCTACACCTTC	CASSPRGSRNSNYGYTF
TRBV18	TRBJ1-3	NA	NA	TGTGCCAGCTCACAAGGGGGCTCTGGAAACACCATATATTTT	CASSQGGSGNTIYF
TRBV11-3	TRBJ1-1	NA	NA	TGTGCCAGCAGCTTAGAGAGGGGGGCAGCTTTCTTT	CASSLERGAAFF
TRBV5-8	TRBJ1-1	NA	NA	TGTGCCAGCAGCTTGGACATCGGCACTGAAGCTTTCTTT	CASSLDIGTEAFF
TRBV27	TRBJ1-5	NA	TRBD1	TGTGCCAGCAGTTTAGGGGGACAAACAGGGGGCCCTTATAGCAATCAGCCCCAGCATTTT	CASSLGGQTGGPYSNQPQHF
TRBV19	TRBJ2-7	NA	NA	TGTGCCAGTAGTATGAAGGGTGAGGGCTCCTACGAGCAGTACTTC	CASSMKGEGSYEQYF
TRBV5-1	TRBJ1-2	once	NA	TGCGCCAGCAGCGACCGACAGTCCGCCGATGGCTACACCTTC	CASSDRQSADGYTF
TRBV28	TRBJ2-1	NA	TRBD1	TGTGCCACACAGGGGCCGGTCTACAATGAGCAGTTCTTC	CATQGPVYNEQFF
TRBV11-1	TRBJ2-1	once	TRBD2	TGTGCCAGCAGCTTAAATGGCGGGAGCTCCTACAATGAGCAGTTCTTC	CASSLNGGSSYNEQFF
TRBV28	TRBJ2-7	NA	TRBD1	TGTGCCAGCATCCATGGGGACAGGCACTACGAGCAGTACTTC	CASIHGDRHYEQYF
TRBV28	TRBJ2-2	NA	NA	TGTGCCAGCAGTTCGGTTCGGACAGTGTTGAACACCGGGGAGCTGTTTTTT	CASSSVRTVLNTGELFF
TRBV7-9	TRBJ2-5	NA	TRBD2	TGTGCCAGCACCCAATCGGTAGTAGCGGGAGCACGGACCCAGTACTTC	CASTQSVVAGARTQYF
TRBV7-2	TRBJ1-1	NA	TRBD1	TGTGCCAGCAGCTCACAGGGGGTTGGAACTGAAGCTTTCTTT	CASSSQGVGTEAFF
TRBV6-5	TRBJ2-7	NA	TRBD1	TGTGCCAGCAGTTCCCCGGGACAGGGTCGAGACGAGCAGTACTTC	CASSSPGQGRDEQYF
TRBV5-6	TRBJ2-7	NA	TRBD2	TGTGCCAGCAGCTCGCGGGGAGGGGTAAATTACGAGCAGTACTTC	CASSSRGGVNYEQYF
TRBV18	TRBJ2-7	NA	TRBD1	TGTGCCAGCTCACCGCCGGGACAGGGCCAAGGAGAGCAGTACTTC	CASSPPGQGQGEQYF
TRBV6-5	TRBJ1-2	NA	NA	TGTGCCAGCACAGAGACAGAATCTGGCTACACCTTC	CASTETESGYTF
TRBV5-1	TRBJ1-4	NA	TRBD1	TGCGCCAGCAGCTTGAGGACAGGGGGCGGTGAAAAACTGTTTTTT	CASSLRTGGGEKLFF
TRBV5-5	TRBJ2-7	NA	NA	TGTGCCAGCAGCCACGGTGGCACTAGCTCCTACGAGCAGTACTTC	CASSHGGTSSYEQYF
TRBV30	TRBJ2-1	NA	NA	TGTGCCTGGAAGCTGGCAGGGTTCCAGGGGAAGAATGAGCAGTTCTTC	CAWKLAGFQGKNEQFF
TRBV27	TRBJ1-2	few	NA	TGTGCCAGCACCTCGGGGTATGGCTACACCTTC	CASTSGYGYTF
TRBV30	TRBJ1-2	NA	TRBD1	TGTGCCTGGAGTGTATCCGGGACAGGGCTCGGCTACACCTTC	CAWSVSGTGLGYTF
TRBV19	TRBJ1-4	NA	TRBD1	TGTGCCAGTGGACAGGGAGGTGAAAAACTGTTTTTT	CASGQGGEKLFF
TRBV6-6	TRBJ2-1	NA	TRBD2	TGTGCCAGCAGAAGTACTAGCGGGGGTTTATATGAGCAGTTCTTC	CASRSTSGGLYEQFF
TRBV18	TRBJ2-7	NA	NA	TGTGCCAGCTCACCACTTATCGGGGGATCTGGGGAGCAGTACTTC	CASSPLIGGSGEQYF
TRBV5-1	TRBJ2-5	few	NA	TGCGCCAGCAGCCGAGGAGGGGTGGGGGAGACCCAGTACTTC	CASSRGGVGETQYF
TRBV6-5	TRBJ1-1	NA	NA	TGTGCCAGCAGTTACGGTTGGGGGGGAACTGAAGCTTTCTTT	CASSYGWGGTEAFF
TRBV11-1	TRBJ2-1	NA	TRBD1	TGTGCCAGCAGCCTTAGCATTAGGACAGGGCTCTATGAGCAGTTCTTC	CASSLSIRTGLYEQFF
TRBV7-2	TRBJ2-5	NA	TRBD2	TGTGCCAGCAGCTCGCGAATGACTAGCGGGAGGGCAGAGACCCAGTACTTC	CASSSRMTSGRAETQYF
TRBV6-1	TRBJ2-1	NA	TRBD2	TGTGCCAGCAGGGCCGGGACTAGCGGAGTCAATGAGCAGTTCTTC	CASRAGTSGVNEQFF
TRBV6-1	TRBJ1-1	few	NA	TGTGCCAGCAGTGAAGCGCCGACCCAAGGTGCTTTCTTT	CASSEAPTQGAFF
TRBV18	TRBJ1-1	NA	NA	TGTGCCAGCTCACCACCCGGGCCAGGGAGGGCTGAAGCTTTCTTT	CASSPPGPGRAEAFF
TRBV19	TRBJ2-3	NA	TRBD2	TGTGCCAGTAGTATTAGGCCCCCGGGAGGGACTAGCACAGATACGCAGTATTTT	CASSIRPPGGTSTDTQYF
TRBV6-1	TRBJ2-5	NA	TRBD2	TGTGCCAGCAGTCGGGGGGAACCTCAAGAGACCCAGTACTTC	CASSRGEPQETQYF
TRBV10-2	TRBJ2-2	NA	NA	TGCGCCAGCAGTGAGGGCAACACCGGGGAGCTGTTTTTT	CASSEGNTGELFF
TRBV6-5	TRBJ1-2	NA	TRBD1	TGTGCCAGCAGTTACTCGAGGGGGACAGGGGGCGGTGGCTACACCTTC	CASSYSRGTGGGGYTF
TRBV19	TRBJ1-2	NA	TRBD1	TGTGCCAGTAGAAGTGACAGGGCCGATGGCTACACCTTC	CASRSDRADGYTF
TRBV6-4	TRBJ1-1	NA	NA	TGTGCCAGCAGTGACTCTCATTTAAGGGGAGGAACTGAAGCTTTCTTT	CASSDSHLRGGTEAFF
TRBV13	TRBJ2-7	NA	NA	TGTGCCAGCAGCCTCTCCTACGAGCAGTACTTC	CASSLSYEQYF